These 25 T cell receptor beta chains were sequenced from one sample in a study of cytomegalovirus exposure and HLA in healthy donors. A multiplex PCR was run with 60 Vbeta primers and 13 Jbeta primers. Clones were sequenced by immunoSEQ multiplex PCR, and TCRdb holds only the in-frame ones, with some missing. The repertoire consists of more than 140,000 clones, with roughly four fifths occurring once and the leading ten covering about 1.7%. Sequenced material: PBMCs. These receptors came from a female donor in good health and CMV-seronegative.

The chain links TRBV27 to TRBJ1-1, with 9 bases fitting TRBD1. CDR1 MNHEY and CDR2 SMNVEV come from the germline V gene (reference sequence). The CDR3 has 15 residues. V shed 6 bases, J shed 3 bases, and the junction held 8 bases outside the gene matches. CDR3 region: CASRRRTGVDTEAFF. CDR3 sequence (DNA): TGTGCCAGCAGGAGGAGGACAGGGGTGGACACTGAAGCTTTCTTT.

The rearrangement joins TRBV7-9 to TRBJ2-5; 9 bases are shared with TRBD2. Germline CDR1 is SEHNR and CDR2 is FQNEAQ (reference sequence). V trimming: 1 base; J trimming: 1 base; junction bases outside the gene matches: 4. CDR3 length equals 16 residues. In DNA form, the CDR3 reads TGTGCCAGCAGCTTAGTTGCAGCGGGGGGCCAAGAGACCCAGTACTTC. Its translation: CASSLVAAGGQETQYF.

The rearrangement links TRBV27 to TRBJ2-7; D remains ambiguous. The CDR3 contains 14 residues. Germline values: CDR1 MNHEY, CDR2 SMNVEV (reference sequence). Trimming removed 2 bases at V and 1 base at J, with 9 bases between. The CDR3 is CASSLGRRSYEQYF. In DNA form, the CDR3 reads TGTGCCAGCAGTTTAGGGCGCCGATCCTACGAGCAGTACTTC.

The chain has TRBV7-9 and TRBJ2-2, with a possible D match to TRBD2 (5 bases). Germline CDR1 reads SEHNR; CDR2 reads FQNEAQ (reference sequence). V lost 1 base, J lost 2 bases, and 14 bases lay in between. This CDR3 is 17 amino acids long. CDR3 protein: CASSLDGATINTGELFF. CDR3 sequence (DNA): TGTGCCAGCAGCTTAGACGGAGCGACTATCAACACCGGGGAGCTGTTTTTT.

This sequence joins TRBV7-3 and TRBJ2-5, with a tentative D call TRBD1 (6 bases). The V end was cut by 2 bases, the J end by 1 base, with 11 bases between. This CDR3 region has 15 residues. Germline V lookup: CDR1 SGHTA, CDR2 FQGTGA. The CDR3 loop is CASSLVRGPQETQYF. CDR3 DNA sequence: TGTGCCAGCAGCTTAGTCAGGGGTCCCCAAGAGACCCAGTACTTC.

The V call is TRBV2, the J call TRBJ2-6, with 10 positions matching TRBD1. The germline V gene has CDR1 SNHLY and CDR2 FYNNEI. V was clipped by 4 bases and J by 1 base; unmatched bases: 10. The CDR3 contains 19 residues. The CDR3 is CASSGGPGQGRSGANVLTF. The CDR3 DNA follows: TGTGCCAGCAGTGGAGGACCGGGACAGGGGAGATCTGGGGCCAACGTCCTGACTTTC. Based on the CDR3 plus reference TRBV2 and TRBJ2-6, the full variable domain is EPEVTQTPSHQVTQMGQEVILRCVPISNHLYFYWYRQILGQKVEFLVSFYNNEISEKSEIFDDQFSVERPDGSNFTLKIRSTKLEDSAMYFCASSGGPGQGRSGANVLTFGAGSRLTVL.

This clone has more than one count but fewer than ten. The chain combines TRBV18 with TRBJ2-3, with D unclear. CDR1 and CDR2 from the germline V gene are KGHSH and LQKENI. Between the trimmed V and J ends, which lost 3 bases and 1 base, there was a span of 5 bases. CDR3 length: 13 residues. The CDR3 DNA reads TGTGCCAGCTCACCCGCAGGCACAGATACGCAGTATTTT. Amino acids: CASSPAGTDTQYF.

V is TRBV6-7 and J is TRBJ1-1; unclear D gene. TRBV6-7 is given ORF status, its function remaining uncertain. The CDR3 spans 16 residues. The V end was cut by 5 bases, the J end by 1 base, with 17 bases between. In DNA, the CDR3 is TGTGCCAGCAGTGAGGCCGGGAGGAAGAAGAACACTGAAGCTTTCTTT. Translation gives CASSEAGRKKNTEAFF.

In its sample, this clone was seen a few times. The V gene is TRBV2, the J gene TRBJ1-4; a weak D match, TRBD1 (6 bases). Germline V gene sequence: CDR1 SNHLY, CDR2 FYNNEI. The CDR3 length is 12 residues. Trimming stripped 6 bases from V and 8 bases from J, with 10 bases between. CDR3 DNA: TGTGCCAGCAGGGACAGCACGGAAAAACTGTTTTTT. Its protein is CASRDSTEKLFF. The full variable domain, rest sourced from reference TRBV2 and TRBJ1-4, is EPEVTQTPSHQVTQMGQEVILRCVPISNHLYFYWYRQILGQKVEFLVSFYNNEISEKSEIFDDQFSVERPDGSNFTLKIRSTKLEDSAMYFCASRDSTEKLFFGSGTQLSVL.

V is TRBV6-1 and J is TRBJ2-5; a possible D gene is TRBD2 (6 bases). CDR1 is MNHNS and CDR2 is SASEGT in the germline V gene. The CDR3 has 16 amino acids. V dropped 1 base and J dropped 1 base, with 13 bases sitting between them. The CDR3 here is CASSEGPGALQETQYF. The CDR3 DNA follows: TGTGCCAGCAGTGAAGGACCGGGAGCGCTCCAAGAGACCCAGTACTTC.

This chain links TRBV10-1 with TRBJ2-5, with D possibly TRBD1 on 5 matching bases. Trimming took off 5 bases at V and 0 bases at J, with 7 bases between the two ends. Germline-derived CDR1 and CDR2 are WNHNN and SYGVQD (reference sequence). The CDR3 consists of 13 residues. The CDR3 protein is CASSRGNQETQYF. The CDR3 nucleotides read TGCGCCAGCAGTAGGGGTAACCAAGAGACCCAGTACTTC.

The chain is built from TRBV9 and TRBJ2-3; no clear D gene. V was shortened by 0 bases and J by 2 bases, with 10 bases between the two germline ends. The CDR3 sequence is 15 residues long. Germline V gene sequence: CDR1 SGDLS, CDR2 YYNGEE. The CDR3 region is CASSVGTASTDTQYF. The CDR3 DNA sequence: TGTGCCAGCAGCGTAGGCACAGCTTCCACAGATACGCAGTATTTT. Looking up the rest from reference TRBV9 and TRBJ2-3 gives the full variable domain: DSGVTQTPKHLITATGQRVTLRCSPRSGDLSVYWYQQSLDQGLQFLIQYYNGEERAKGNILERFSAQQFPDLHSELNLSSLELGDSALYFCASSVGTASTDTQYFGPGTRLTVL.

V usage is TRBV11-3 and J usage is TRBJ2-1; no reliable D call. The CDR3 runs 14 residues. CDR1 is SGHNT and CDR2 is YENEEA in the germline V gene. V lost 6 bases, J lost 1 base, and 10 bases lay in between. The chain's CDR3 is CASSLTTSYNEQFF. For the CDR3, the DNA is TGTGCCAGCAGTTTAACCACTTCCTACAATGAGCAGTTCTTC.

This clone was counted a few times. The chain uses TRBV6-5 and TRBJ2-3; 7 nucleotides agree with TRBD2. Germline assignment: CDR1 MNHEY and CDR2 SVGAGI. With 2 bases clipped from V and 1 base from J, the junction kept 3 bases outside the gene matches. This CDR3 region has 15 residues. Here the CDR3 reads CASSYRAGGTDTQYF. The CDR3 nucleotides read TGTGCCAGCAGTTACCGGGCGGGAGGCACAGATACGCAGTATTTT.

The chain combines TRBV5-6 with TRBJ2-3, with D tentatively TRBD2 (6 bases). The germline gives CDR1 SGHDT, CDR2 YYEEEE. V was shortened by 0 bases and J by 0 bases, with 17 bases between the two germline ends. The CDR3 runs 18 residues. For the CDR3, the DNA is TGTGCCAGCAGCTTGGAAGGGACTCATGCTACTAGCACAGATACGCAGTATTTT. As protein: CASSLEGTHATSTDTQYF.

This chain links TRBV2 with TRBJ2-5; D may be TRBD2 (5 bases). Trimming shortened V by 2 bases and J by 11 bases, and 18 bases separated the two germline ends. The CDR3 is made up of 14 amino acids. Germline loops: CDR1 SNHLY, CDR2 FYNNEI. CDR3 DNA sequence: TGTGCCAGCAGTGAAAGGACGGCGCTTCGCGGGCAGTACTTC. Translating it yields CASSERTALRGQYF.

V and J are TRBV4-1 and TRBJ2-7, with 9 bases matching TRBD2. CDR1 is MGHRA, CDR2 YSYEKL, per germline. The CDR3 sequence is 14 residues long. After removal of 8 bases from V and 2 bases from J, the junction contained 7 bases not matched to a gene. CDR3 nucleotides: TGCGCCAGCGGTCGGGCGGGGGGGGCCTACGAGCAGTACTTC. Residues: CASGRAGGAYEQYF.

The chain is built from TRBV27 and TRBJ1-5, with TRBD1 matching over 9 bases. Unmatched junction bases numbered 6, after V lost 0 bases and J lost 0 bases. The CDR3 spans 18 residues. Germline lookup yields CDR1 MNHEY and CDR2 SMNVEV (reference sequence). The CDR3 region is CASSLSGQGRNSNQPQHF. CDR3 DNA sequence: TGTGCCAGCAGTTTATCGGGACAGGGTCGGAATAGCAATCAGCCCCAGCATTTT.

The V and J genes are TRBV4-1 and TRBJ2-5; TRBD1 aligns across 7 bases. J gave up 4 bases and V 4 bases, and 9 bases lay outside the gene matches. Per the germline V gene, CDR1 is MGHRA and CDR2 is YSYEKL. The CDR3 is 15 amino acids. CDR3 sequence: CASSPRQGERETQYF. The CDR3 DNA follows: TGCGCCAGCAGCCCTAGGCAGGGGGAAAGAGAGACCCAGTACTTC.

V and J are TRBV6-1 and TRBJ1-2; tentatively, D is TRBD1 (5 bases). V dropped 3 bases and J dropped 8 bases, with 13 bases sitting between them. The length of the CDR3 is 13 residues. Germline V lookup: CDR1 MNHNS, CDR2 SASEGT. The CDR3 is CASSDPQGSGYTF. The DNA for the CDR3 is TGTGCCAGCAGTGACCCCCAGGGTAGCGGCTACACCTTC.

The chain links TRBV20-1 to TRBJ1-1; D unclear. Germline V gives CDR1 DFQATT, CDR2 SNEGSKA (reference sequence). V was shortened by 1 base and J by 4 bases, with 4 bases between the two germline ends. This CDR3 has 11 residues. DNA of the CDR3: TGCAGTGCTAGAGGAGTCACTGAAGCTTTCTTT. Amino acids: CSARGVTEAFF.

The DNA of the CDR3 is TGTGCCAGCAGTGCCCGGGACATAGTCTTTAATGAAAAACTGTTTTTT. It specifies CASSARDIVFNEKLFF. The chain employs TRBV6-1 and TRBJ1-4, with D perhaps matching TRBD1 (6 bases). Per germline, CDR1 MNHNS and CDR2 SASEGT. V gave up 4 bases and J gave up 4 bases, with 16 bases separating them. This CDR3 is 16 amino acids long.

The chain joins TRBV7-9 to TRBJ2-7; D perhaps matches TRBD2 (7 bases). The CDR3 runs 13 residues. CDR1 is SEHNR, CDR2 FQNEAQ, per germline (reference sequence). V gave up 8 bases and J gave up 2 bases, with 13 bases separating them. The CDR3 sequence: CASSRGATYEQYF. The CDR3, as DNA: TGTGCCAGCTCTCGGGGGGCTACCTACGAGCAGTACTTC.

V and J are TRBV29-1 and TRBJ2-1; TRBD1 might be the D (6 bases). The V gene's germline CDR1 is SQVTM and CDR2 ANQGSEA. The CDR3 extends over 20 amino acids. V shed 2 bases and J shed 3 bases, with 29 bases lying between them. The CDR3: CSVESGGRGVEGEIYNEQFF. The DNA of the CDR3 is TGCAGCGTTGAAAGTGGGGGACGGGGTGTTGAGGGGGAAATCTACAATGAGCAGTTCTTC.

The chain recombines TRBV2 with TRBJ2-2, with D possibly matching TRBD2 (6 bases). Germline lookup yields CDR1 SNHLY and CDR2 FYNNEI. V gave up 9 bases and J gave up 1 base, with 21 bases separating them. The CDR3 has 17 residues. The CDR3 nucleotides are TGTGCCAGGAAACCGGGCCGGGGGAGTGGGAACACCGGGGAGCTGTTTTTT. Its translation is CARKPGRGSGNTGELFF.